This T cell receptor beta chain was recovered during a study of T cells after yellow fever vaccination. As regards this clonotype: Its target is unknown.

Study observations and caveats: Clonotypes found in both CD4 and CD8 compartments made up a small share. Peaking faster, on day 5 versus 15, the secondary response was nonetheless weaker. Repertoires obtained by FACS sorting could include abundant clonotypes that entered as contaminants from the bulk population.

Template switching by 5'RACE produced TCR cDNA, adding a universal primer site and UMIs. Using its own MiXCR run on the 5' RACE reads, TCRdb lists one record per CDR3 protein. This repertoire shows some 600,000 distinct CDR3 sequences, less than 20% found once; its top ten account for 17%. The length of the CDR3 is 18 residues. V lost 0 bases and J 0 bases, leaving 14 bases between the germline ends. Germline assignment: CDR1 SGHVS and CDR2 FQNEAQ. This TCR came from a man aged 18 to 30 who received the YFV17D yellow fever vaccine. V usage is TRBV7-8 and J usage is TRBJ2-2; tentative D call: TRBD1 (5 bases). The material sequenced was PBMCs, taken more than 4 days after the first yellow fever vaccination. CDR3 in amino acids: CASSLAFRQSPNTGELFF. CDR3 sequence (DNA): TGTGCCAGCAGCTTAGCCTTTCGACAGTCACCGAACACCGGGGAGCTGTTTTTT.